This T cell receptor (beta chain) was profiled in a study of cytomegalovirus exposure and HLA in healthy donors. Findings and limits, study-wide: The classifier reportedly diagnosed cytomegalovirus status with high specificity and sensitivity. In an earlier analysis, most TCR beta V segments were productive about 87% or about 30% of the time. One variant, a missense change in DCLRE1C, was linked in a later analysis to TCR beta V- and J-gene trimming. Prediction of most subjects' HLA-A and HLA-B alleles by TCR beta sequences was reportedly accurate.

Of note for this clone: No antigen is known for it.

CDR3 length equals 15 residues. Trimming cost V 2 bases and J 6 bases, with 16 bases left between them. Germline V gives CDR1 MNHEY, CDR2 SVGAGI. The PCR employed 60 Vbeta primers together with 13 Jbeta primers. The assay was immunoSEQ multiplex PCR, and TCRdb's table has in-frame clones only and misses some. The sample gives 55,000 to 75,000 clones, 70% to 85% of which show up once; 3% is in the top ten. This clonotype was obtained from a girl aged 10 to 17 in good health and CMV-seropositive. This chain joins TRBV6-5 and TRBJ1-2, with a weak D call TRBD1 (5 bases). The sequencing sample was made of PBMCs. The CDR3 bases are TGTGCCAGCAGTTACACCGGGGGTAGGGGCGATGGCTACACCTTC. It yields the protein CASSYTGGRGDGYTF.